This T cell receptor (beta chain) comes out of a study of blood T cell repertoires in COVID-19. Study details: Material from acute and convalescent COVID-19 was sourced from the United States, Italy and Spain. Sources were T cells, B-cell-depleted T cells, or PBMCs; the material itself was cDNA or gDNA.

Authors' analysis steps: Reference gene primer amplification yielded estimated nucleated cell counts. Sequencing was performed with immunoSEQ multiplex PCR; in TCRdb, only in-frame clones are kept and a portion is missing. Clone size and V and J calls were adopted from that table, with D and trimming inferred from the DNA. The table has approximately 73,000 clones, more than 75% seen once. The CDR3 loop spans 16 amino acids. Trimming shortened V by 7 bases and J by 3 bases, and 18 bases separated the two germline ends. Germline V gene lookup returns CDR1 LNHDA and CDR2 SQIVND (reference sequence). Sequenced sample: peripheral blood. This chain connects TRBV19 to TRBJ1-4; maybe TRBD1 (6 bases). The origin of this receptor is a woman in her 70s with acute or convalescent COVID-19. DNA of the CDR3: TGTGCCAGTACCTTCACGGCAGGGGAATCTAATGAAAAACTGTTTTTT. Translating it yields CASTFTAGESNEKLFF.